A selection of T cell receptor beta chains follows, all from one sample in a study of shared clonotypes between healthy human individuals. Profiling relied on immunoSEQ multiplex PCR, and the TCRdb table lists in-frame clones only, not all of them. Among 2 million to 2.5 million clones listed, approximately 93% were seen once. Sequencing was carried out using naive CD4+ T cells from PBMCs. The receptor source for this set is a man aged 18-30 years in good health. Some clones in this sample may be carry-over from other donors' samples. The conserved cysteine and the conserved F or W are not part of the CDR3 here. Fields, in order: D gene, V gene, CDR3 protein. D genes are given only for firm matches.

TRBD2 | TRBV30 | AFMGLLAGTNTGELF
- | TRBV27 | ATGGGVALYEQY
- | TRBV6-5 | ASSYSGGREAF
- | TRBV7-3 | ASSLNGLMGEKLF
TRBD1 | TRBV7-2 | ASSYRTGGTGNTIY
- | TRBV5-6 | ASSGNRNSYEQY
TRBD2 | TRBV19 | ASSRSSGRYEQY
- | TRBV7-9 | ASSLGSGAWEQY
TRBD1 | TRBV11-2 | ASRGQVNTEAF
- | TRBV6-5 | ASSYLGRETQY
TRBD2 | TRBV28 | ASSLSTSARLAGDTQY
TRBD2 | TRBV30 | AWSVGTSGHNEQF
- | TRBV11-3 | ASSLGALQETQY
- | TRBV5-4 | ASSQPGGPGYNEQF
- | TRBV18 | ASSPNLGTGHGSGELF
- | TRBV28 | ASSRGLTNEKLF
TRBD2 | TRBV5-1 | ASSLAASGLYNEQF